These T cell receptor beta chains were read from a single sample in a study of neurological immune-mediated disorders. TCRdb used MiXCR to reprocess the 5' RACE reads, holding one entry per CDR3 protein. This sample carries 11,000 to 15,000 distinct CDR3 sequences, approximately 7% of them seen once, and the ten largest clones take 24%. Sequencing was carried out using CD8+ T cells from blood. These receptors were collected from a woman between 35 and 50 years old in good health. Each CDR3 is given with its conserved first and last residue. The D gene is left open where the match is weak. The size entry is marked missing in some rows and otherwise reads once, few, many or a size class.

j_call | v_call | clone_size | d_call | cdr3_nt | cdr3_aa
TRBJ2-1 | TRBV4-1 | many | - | TGCGCCAGCAGCCAAACTGTAAGCAGTGAGCAGTTCTTC | CASSQTVSSEQFF
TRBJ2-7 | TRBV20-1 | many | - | TGCAGTGCTGCCGGGACTGGATCCTACGAGCAGTACTTC | CSAAGTGSYEQYF
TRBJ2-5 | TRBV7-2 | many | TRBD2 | TGTGCCAGCAGCTTAGGGGGGGGACTGTACCAAGAGACCCAGTACTTC | CASSLGGGLYQETQYF
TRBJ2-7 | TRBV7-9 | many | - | TGTGCCAGCAGCTTTTTTCAGGGGCTAAAAACGCAACAGTACTTC | CASSFFQGLKTQQYF
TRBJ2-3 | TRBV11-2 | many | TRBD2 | TGTGCCAGCAGCTTAGTCGGGGGGGGTGCAGATACGCAGTATTTT | CASSLVGGGADTQYF
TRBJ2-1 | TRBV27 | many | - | TGTGCCAGCAGTCCCTCCGGGACTGGCGGGGAGCAGTTCTTC | CASSPSGTGGEQFF
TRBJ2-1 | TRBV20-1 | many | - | TGCAGTGCTAGAGATGGTGGCAGCTATGAGCAGTTCTTC | CSARDGGSYEQFF
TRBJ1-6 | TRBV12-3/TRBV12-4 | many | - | TGTGCCAGCAGTCAGTACAGGGAGAGTTCACCCCTCCACTTT | CASSQYRESSPLHF
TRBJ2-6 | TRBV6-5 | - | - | TGTGCCAGCAGTTACGAACAATCTGGGGCCAACGTCCTGACTTTC | CASSYEQSGANVLTF
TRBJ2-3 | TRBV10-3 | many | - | TGTGCCATCTCCTCCGACCTGGGCACAGATACGCAGTATTTT | CAISSDLGTDTQYF
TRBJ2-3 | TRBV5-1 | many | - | TGCGCCAGCAGCTGTGGCACAGATACGCAGTATTTT | CASSCGTDTQYF
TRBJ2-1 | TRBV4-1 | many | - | TGCGCCAGCAGCCAACCCCAGATATCAAAATACAATGAGCAGTTCTTC | CASSQPQISKYNEQFF
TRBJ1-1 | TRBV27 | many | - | TGTGCCAGCGGTCGATCCACTGGCACTGAAGCTTTCTTT | CASGRSTGTEAFF